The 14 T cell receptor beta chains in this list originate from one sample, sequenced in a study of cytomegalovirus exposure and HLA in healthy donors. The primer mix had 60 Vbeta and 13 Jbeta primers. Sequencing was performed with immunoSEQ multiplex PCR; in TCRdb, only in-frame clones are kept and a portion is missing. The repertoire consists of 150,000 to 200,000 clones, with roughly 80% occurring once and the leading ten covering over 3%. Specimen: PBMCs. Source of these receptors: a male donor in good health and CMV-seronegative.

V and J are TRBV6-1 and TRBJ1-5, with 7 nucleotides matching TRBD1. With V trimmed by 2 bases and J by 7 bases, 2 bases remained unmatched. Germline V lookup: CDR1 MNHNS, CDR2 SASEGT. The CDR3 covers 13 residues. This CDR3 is CASSETGAQPQHF. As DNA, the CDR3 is TGTGCCAGCAGTGAAACAGGGGCCCAGCCCCAGCATTTT.

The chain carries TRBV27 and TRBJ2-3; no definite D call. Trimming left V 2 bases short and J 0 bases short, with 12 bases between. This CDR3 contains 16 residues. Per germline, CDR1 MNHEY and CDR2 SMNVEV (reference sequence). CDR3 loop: CASSLGPQPSTDTQYF. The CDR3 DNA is TGTGCCAGCAGTTTAGGGCCCCAACCAAGCACAGATACGCAGTATTTT.

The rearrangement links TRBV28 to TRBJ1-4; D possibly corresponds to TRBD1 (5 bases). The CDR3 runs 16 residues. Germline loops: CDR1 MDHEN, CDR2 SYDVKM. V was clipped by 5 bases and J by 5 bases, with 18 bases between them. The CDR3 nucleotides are TGTGCCAGCAGTCTTCACTCAGGGATAACGAATGAAAAACTGTTTTTT. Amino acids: CASSLHSGITNEKLFF.

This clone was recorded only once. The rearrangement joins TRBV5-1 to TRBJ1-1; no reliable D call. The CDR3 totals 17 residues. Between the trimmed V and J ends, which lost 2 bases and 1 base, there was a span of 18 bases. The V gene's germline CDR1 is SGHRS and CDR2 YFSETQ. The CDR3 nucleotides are TGCGCCAGCAGCTTCGTTTCCCCCTGGGCGAGGAACACTGAAGCTTTCTTT. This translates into CASSFVSPWARNTEAFF.

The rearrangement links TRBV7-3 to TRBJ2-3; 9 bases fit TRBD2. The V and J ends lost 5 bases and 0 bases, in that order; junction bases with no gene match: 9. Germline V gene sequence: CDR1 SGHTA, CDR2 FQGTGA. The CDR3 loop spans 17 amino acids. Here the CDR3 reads CASSKLAGVTSTDTQYF. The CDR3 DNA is TGTGCCAGCAGCAAACTAGCGGGTGTAACTAGCACAGATACGCAGTATTTT.

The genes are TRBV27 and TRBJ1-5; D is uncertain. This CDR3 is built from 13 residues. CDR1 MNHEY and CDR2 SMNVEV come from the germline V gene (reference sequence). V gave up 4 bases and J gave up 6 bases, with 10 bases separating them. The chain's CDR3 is CASSSSPLQPQHF. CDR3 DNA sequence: TGTGCCAGCAGTTCTTCCCCTCTTCAGCCCCAGCATTTT.

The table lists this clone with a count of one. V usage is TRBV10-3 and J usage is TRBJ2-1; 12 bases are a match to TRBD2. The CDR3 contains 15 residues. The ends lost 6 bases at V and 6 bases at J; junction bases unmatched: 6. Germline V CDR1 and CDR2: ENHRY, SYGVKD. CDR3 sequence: CAISDQTSGSNEQFF. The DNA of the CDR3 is TGTGCCATCAGCGACCAGACTAGCGGGAGCAATGAGCAGTTCTTC.

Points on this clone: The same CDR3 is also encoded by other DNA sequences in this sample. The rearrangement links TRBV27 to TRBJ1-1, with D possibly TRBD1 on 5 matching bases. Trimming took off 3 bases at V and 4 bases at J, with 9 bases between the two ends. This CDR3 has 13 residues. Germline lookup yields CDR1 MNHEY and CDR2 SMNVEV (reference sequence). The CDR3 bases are TGTGCCAGCAGTTTTGGGGGGGGCACTGAAGCTTTCTTT. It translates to CASSFGGGTEAFF.

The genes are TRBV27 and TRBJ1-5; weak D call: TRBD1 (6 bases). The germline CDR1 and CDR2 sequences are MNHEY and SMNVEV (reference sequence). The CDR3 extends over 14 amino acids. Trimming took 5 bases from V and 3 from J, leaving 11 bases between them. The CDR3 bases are TGTGCCAGCAGTCTTAGACAGGTCAATCAGCCCCAGCATTTT. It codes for CASSLRQVNQPQHF.

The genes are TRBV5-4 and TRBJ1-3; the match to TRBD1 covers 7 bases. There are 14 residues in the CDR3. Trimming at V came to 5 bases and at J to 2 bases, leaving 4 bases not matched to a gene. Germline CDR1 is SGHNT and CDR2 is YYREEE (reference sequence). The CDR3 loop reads CASRSDRAGNTIYF. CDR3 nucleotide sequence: TGTGCCAGCAGATCCGACAGGGCTGGAAACACCATATATTTT.

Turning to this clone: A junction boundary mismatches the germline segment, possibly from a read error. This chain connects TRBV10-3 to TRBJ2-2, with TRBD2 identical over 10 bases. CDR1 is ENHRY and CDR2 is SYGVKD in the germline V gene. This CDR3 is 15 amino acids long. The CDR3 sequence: CAVRGLAGDTGELFF. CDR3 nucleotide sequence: TGTGCCGTCAGAGGCCTAGCGGGAGATACCGGGGAGCTGTTTTTT.

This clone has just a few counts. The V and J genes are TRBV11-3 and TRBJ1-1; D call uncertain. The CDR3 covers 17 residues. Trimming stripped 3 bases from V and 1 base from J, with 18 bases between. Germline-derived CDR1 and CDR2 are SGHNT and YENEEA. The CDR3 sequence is CASSFRHRRGANTEAFF. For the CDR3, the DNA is TGTGCCAGCAGCTTTAGGCATAGGAGAGGAGCGAACACTGAAGCTTTCTTT.

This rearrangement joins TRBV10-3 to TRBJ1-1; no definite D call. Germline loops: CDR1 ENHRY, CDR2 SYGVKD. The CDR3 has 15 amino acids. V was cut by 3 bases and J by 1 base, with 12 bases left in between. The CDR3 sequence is CAISDSGRRNTEAFF. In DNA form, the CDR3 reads TGTGCCATCAGTGACTCTGGGAGGAGGAACACTGAAGCTTTCTTT.

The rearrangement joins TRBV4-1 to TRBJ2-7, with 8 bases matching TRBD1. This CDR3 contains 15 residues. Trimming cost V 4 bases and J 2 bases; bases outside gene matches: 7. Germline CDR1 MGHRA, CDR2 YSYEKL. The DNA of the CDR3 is TGCGCCAGCAGCCCATGGACAGGGCTCACCTACGAGCAGTACTTC. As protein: CASSPWTGLTYEQYF.